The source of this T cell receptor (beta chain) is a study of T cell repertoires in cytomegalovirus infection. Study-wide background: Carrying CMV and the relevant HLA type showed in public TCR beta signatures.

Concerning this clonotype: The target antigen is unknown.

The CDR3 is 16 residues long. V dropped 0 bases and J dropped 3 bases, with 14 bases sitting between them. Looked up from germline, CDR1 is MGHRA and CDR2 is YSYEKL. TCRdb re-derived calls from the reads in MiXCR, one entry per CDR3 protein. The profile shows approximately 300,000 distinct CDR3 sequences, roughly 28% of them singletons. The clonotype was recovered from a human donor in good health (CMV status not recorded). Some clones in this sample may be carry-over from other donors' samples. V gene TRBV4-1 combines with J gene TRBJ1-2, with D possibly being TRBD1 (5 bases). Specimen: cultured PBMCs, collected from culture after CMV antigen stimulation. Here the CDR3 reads CASSQDWGDGYYGYTF. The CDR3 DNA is TGCGCCAGCAGCCAAGATTGGGGGGACGGATACTATGGCTACACCTTC.